This paragraph reports one TCR beta chain. What it binds is unknown. Repertoires were generated with immunoSEQ multiplex PCR, while TCRdb's copy carries only in-frame clones and drops some. The sample contains under 1,100,000 clones, 75% to 85% of which appear only once. The sample belongs to a study of shared clonotypes between healthy human individuals. Background on the study: Every donor yielded three CD4 naive, three CD4 memory, two CD8 naive and one CD8 memory plate.

Study observations and caveats: In a handful of donors, approximately 5% of naive CD4 clonotypes appeared in common.

The receptor was isolated from a man aged 18 to 30 in good health. Some clones in this sample may be carry-over from other donors' samples. Material: memory CD4+ T cells from PBMCs. Described subset: CD45RA-negative fraction.

CDR3 sequence (DNA): TGTGCCAGCAGAGACTTAATTCTAGCGGGAGGCAATGAGCAGTTCTTC. Amino acid sequence: CASRDLILAGGNEQFF. The rearrangement joins TRBV11-2 to TRBJ2-1; 11 bases map to TRBD2. V gave up 6 bases and J gave up 6 bases; unmatched junction bases: 10. The CDR3 covers 16 residues. Germline values: CDR1 SGHAT, CDR2 FQNNGV.